The following is a T cell receptor (beta chain) sequence with its context. In the authors' workflow: Amplification of reference gene primers was used by the study to estimate nucleated cell counts. Clones were read by immunoSEQ multiplex PCR, and TCRdb kept only the in-frame ones, dropping some. Clone size and V and J calls were adopted from that table, with D and trimming inferred from the DNA. The sample carries around 100,000 clones, around 80% recorded once. The source of the sample is a study of blood T cell repertoires in COVID-19. Looking at the study overall: Both acute and convalescent COVID-19 samples were obtained from the United States, Italy and Spain.

The length of the CDR3 is 14 residues. V was cut by 5 bases and J by 5 bases, with 13 bases left in between. Germline assignment: CDR1 ENHRY and CDR2 SYGVKD. Sequences were obtained from peripheral blood. The receptor's source is a man in his 70s with active or convalescent COVID-19. The chain employs TRBV10-3 and TRBJ2-1; D possibly corresponds to TRBD1 (6 bases). The CDR3 sequence is CAISTGTGNNEQFF. The CDR3 nucleotides read TGTGCCATCAGTACAGGGACGGGAAACAATGAGCAGTTCTTC.